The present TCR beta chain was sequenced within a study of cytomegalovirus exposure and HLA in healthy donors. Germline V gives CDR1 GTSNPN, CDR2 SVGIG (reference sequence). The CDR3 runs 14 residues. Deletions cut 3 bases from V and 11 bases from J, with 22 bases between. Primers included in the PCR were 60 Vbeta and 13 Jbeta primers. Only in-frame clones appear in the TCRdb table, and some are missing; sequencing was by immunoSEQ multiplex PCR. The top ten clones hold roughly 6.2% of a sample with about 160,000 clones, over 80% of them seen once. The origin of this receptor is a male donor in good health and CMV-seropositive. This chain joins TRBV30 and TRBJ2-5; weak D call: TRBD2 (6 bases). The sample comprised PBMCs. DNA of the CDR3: TGTGCCTGGAGGGTCCTAGCGCCCGTCCGTGCGCAGTACTTC. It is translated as CAWRVLAPVRAQYF.